This note documents a single TCR beta chain sequence. Its target is not known. This record belongs to a study of cytomegalovirus exposure and HLA in healthy donors. Study information: Most donors, more than 80% of 350 to 450 genotyped, fell in the Caucasian-associated ancestry cluster. Study-level results: A later analysis linked a missense variant in DCLRE1C to the trimming of TCR beta V and J genes. Accounts indicate the classifier identified cytomegalovirus status with strong specificity and sensitivity. Looking again later, the authors saw that most CMV-associated TCR beta chains seemed HLA-restricted.

Germline V gives CDR1 SGHTA, CDR2 FQGNSA. The ends lost 0 bases at V and 7 bases at J; junction bases unmatched: 4. CDR3 size: 17 residues. 13 Jbeta primers and 60 Vbeta primers were used for the PCR. Using immunoSEQ multiplex PCR, the repertoire was profiled, and TCRdb retains in-frame clones only, with some absent. The repertoire holds about 160,000 clones, with more than 65% as singletons. The chain recombines TRBV7-2 with TRBJ1-6; 12 bases line up with TRBD1. What was sequenced was PBMCs. The clonotype originates from a man in his fifties or sixties in good health and CMV-seropositive. For the CDR3, the DNA is TGTGCCAGCAGCTTAGCTGGGACAGGGGGCAGGAATTCACCCCTCCACTTT. Residues: CASSLAGTGGRNSPLHF.